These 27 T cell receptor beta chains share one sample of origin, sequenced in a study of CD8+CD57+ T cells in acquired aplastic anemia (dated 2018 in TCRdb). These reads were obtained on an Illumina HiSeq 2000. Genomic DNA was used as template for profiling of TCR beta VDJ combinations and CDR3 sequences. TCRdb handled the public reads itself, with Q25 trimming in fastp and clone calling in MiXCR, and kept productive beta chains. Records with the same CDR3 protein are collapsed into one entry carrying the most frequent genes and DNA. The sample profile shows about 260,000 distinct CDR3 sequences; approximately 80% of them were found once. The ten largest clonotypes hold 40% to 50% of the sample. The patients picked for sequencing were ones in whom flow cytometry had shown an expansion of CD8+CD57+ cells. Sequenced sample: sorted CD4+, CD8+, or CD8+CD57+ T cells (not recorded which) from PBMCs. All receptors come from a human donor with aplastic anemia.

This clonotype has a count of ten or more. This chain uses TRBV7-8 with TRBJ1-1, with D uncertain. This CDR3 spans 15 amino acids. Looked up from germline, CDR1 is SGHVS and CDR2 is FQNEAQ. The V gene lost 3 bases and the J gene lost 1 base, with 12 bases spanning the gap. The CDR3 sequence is CASSFRGGTNTEAFF. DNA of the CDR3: TGTGCCAGCAGCTTCAGAGGAGGTACGAACACTGAAGCTTTCTTT.

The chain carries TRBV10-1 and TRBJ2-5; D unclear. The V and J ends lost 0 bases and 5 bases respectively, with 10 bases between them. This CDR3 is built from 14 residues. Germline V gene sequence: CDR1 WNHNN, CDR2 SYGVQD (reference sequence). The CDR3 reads CASSESSNLETQYF. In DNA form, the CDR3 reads TGCGCCAGCAGTGAGTCCTCAAACCTGGAGACCCAGTACTTC.

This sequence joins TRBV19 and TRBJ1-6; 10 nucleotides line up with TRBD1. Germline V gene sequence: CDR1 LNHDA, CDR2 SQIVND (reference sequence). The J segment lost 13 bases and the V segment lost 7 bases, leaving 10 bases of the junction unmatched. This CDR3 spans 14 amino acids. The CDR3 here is CASTAGTGVTPLHF. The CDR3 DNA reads TGTGCCAGTACCGCTGGGACAGGGGTGACGCCCCTCCACTTT.

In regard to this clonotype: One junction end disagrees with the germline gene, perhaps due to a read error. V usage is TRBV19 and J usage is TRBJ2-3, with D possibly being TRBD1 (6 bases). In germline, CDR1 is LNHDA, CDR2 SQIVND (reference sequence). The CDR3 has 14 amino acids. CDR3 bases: TGTGCCAGTAGCGCGACAGGTTCCACAGATACGCGGTATTTT. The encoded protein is CASSATGSTDTRYF.

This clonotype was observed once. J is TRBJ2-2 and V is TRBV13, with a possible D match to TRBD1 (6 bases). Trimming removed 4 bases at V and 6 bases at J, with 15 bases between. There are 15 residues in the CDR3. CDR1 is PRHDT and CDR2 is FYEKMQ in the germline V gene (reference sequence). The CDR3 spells CASSSTNRDPGELFF. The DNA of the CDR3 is TGTGCCAGCAGCTCAACCAACAGGGATCCCGGGGAGCTGTTTTTT.

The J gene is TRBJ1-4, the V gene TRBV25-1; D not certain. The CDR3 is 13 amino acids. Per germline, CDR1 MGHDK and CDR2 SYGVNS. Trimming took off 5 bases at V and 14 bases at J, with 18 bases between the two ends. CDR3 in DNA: TGTGCCAGCAGTTCGATAGAGGGTCCCAGCCTGTTTTTT. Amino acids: CASSSIEGPSLFF.

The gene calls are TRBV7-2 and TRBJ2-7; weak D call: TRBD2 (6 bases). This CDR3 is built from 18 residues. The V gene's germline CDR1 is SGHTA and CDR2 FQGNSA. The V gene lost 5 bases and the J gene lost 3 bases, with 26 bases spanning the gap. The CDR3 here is CASSPSPSVGGQFYEQYV. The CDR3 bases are TGTGCCAGCAGCCCAAGCCCTAGCGTTGGTGGGCAGTTCTACGAGCAGTACGTC.

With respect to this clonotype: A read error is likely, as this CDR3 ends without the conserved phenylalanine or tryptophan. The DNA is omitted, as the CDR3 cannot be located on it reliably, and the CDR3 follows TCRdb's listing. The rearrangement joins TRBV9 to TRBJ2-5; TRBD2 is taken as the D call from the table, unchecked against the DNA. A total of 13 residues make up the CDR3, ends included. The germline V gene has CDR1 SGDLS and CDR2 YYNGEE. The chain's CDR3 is CASSFSGPTNENL.

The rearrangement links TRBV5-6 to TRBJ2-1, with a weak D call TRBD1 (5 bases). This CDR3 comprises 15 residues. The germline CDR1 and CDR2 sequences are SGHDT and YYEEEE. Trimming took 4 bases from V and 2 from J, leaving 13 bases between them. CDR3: CASSGCDRAYNEQFF. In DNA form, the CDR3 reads TGTGCCAGCAGCGGATGTGACAGAGCCTACAATGAGCAGTTCTTC.

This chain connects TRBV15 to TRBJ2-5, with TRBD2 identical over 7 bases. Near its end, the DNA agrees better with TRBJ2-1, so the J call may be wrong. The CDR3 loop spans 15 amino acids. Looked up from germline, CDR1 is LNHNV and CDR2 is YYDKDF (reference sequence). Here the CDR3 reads CATSRGSREEAEQFF. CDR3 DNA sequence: TGTGCCACCAGCAGAGGCTCCCGGGAGGAGGCCGAGCAGTTCTTC.

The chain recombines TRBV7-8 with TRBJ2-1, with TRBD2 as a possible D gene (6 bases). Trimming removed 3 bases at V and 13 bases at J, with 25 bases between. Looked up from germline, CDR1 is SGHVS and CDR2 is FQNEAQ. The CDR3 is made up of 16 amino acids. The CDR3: CASSLGGGPDTHYQFF. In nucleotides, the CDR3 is TGTGCCAGCAGCTTGGGGGGAGGTCCCGATACGCATTATCAGTTCTTC.

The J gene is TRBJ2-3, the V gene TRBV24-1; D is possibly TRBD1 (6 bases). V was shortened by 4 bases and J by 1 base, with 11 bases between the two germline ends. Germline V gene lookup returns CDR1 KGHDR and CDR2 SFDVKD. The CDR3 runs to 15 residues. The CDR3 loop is CATSDLSGGTDTQYF. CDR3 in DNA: TGTGCCACCAGTGACCTTTCAGGGGGCACAGATACGCAGTATTTT.

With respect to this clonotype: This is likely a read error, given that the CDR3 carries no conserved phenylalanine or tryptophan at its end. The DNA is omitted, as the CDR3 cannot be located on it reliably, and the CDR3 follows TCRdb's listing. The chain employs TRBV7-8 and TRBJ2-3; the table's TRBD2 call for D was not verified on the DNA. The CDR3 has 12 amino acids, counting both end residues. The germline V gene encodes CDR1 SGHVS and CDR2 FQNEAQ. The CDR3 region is CASSVGGGPETL.

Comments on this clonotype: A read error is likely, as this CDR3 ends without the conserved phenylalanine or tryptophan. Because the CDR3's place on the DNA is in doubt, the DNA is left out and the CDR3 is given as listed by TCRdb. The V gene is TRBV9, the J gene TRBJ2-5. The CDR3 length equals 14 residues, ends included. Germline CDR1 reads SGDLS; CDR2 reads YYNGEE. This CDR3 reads CASGGAGNIQYFYL.

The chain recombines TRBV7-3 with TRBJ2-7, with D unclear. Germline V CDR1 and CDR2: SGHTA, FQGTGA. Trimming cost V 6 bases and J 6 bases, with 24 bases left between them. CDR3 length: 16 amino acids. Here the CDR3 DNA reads TGTGCCAGCAGGTCCCCGGACCAGATGAACTTGGCCGAGCAGTACGTC. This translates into CASRSPDQMNLAEQYV.

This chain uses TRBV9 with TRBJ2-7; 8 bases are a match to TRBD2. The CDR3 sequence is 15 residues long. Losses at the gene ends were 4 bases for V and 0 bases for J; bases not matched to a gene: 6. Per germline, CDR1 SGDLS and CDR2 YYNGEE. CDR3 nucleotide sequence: TGTGCCAGCAGCCCTATAGCGGGAAGCTCCTACGAGCAGTACGTC. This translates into CASSPIAGSSYEQYV.

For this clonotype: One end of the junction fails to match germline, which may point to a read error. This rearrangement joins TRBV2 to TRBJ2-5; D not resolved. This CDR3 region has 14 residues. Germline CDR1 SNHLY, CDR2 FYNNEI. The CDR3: CASGKGAEQTEAFF. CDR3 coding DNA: TGTGCCAGCGGAAAGGGTGCCGAGCAGACTGAAGCGTTCTTT.

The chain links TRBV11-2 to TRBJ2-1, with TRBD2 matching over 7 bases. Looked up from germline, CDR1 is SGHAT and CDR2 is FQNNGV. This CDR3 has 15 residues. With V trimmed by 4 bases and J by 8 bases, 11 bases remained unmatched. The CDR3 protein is CASSWGGGSADEQFF. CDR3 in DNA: TGTGCCAGCAGCTGGGGGGGAGGGAGCGCGGATGAGCAGTTCTTC. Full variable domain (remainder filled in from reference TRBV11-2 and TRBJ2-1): EAGVAQSPRYKIIEKRQSVAFWCNPISGHATLYWYQQILGQGPKLLIQFQNNGVVDDSQLPKDRFSAERLKGVDSTLKIQPAKLEDSAVYLCASSWGGGSADEQFFGPGTRLTVL.

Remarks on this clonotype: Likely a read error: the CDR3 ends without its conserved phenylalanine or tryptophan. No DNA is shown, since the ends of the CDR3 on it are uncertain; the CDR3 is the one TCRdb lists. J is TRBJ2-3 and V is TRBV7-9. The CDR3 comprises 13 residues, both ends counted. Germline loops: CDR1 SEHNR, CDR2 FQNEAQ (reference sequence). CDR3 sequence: CASGHGGTDQQYV.

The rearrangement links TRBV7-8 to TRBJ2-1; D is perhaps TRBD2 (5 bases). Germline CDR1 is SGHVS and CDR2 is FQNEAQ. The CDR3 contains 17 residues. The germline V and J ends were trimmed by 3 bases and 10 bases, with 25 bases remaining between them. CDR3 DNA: TGTGCCAGCAGCTTTCATCCAGACGGGGATATGCGTCAAGAGCAGTTCTTC. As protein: CASSFHPDGDMRQEQFF.

For the CDR3, the DNA is TGTGCCAGCAGCTTTGCCAGAAGCGGGGGGGGCGATGAGTACTTC. This codes for CASSFARSGGGDEYF. The chain employs TRBV7-9 and TRBJ2-5; 10 bases are shared with TRBD2. This CDR3 is built from 15 residues. J lost 12 bases, V lost 3 bases, and 13 bases had no gene match. Per the germline V gene, CDR1 is SEHNR and CDR2 is FQNEAQ (reference sequence).

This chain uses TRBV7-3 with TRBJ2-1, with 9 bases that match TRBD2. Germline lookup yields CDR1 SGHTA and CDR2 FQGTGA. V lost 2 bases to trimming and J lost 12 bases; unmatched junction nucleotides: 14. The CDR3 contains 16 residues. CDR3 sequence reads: CASSLERSGGSDAQFF. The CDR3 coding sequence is TGTGCCAGCAGCTTAGAAAGGAGCGGGGGGAGTGATGCGCAGTTCTTC.

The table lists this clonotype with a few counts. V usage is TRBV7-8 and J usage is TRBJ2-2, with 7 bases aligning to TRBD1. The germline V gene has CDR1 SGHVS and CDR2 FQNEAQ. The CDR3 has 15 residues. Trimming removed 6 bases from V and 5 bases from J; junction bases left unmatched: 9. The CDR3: CASSSGTEYTGELFF. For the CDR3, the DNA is TGTGCCAGCAGTTCCGGGACAGAGTATACCGGGGAGCTGTTTTTT.

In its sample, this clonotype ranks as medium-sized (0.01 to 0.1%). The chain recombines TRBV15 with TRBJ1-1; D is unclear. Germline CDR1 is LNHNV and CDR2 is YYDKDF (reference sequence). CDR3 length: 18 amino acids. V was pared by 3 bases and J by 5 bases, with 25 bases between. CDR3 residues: CATSRPRGHTVSRTEAFF. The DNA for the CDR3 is TGTGCCACCAGCAGGCCTCGTGGGCACACAGTTTCGAGGACTGAAGCTTTCTTT.

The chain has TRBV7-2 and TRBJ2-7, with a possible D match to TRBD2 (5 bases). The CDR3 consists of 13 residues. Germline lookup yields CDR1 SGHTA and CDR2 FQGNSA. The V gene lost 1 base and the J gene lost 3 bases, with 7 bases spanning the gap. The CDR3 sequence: CASSLGEIYEQYF. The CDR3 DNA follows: TGTGCCAGCAGCTTAGGGGAGATCTACGAGCAGTACTTC.

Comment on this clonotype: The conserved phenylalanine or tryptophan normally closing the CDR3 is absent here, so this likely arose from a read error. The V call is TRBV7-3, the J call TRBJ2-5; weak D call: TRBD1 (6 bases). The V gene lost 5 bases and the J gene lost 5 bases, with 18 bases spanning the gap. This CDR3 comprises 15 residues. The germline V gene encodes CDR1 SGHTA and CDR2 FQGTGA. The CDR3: CASSGSGAFRETQYL. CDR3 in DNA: TGTGCCAGCAGCGGGTCAGGGGCGTTTAGGGAGACCCAGTACCTC.

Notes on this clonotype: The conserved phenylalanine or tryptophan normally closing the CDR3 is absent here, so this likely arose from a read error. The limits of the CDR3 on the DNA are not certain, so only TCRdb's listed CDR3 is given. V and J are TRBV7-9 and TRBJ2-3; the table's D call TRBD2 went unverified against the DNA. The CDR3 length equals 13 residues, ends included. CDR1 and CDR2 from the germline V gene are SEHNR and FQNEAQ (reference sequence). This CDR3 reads CASSVGLGQINTI.